This passage covers 4 T cell receptor beta chains from one sample sequenced in a study of blood T cell repertoires in COVID-19. Measured with immunoSEQ multiplex PCR; TCRdb has only the in-frame clones, and not every one. The sample lists tens of thousands of clones, less than 90% seen once, with 3% to 4.5% in the top ten. Sequenced material: peripheral blood. These receptors all stem from a man aged 45-60 years with acute or convalescent COVID-19.

The V and J genes are TRBV5-5 and TRBJ2-1; TRBD2 is a possible D gene (6 bases). V lost 4 bases, J lost 0 bases, and 14 bases lay in between. Germline CDR1 SGHKS, CDR2 YYEKEE (reference sequence). The CDR3 extends over 16 amino acids. CDR3 in amino acids: CASSLGLTFSYNEQFF. For the CDR3, the DNA is TGTGCCAGCAGCCTGGGACTTACCTTCTCCTACAATGAGCAGTTCTTC.

V gene TRBV19 combines with J gene TRBJ1-2; 11 nucleotides match TRBD1. The germline V gene encodes CDR1 LNHDA and CDR2 SQIVND (reference sequence). Germline trimming cut 3 bases from V and 5 bases from J; bases unmatched to any gene: 11. The CDR3 is made up of 17 amino acids. The CDR3 DNA is TGTGCCAGTAGTATCACCGGGACAGGGGGGTATAATTATGGCTACACCTTC. Its translation is CASSITGTGGYNYGYTF. The full variable domain, rest sourced from reference TRBV19 and TRBJ1-2, is DGGITQSPKYLFRKEGQNVTLSCEQNLNHDAMYWYRQDPGQGLRLIYYSQIVNDFQKGDIAEGYSVSREKKESFPLTVTSAQKNPTAFYLCASSITGTGGYNYGYTFGSGTRLTVV.

This chain links TRBV7-9 with TRBJ1-6; TRBD1 matches 8 bases. The CDR3 has 15 amino acids. J lost 7 bases, V lost 0 bases, and 2 bases had no gene match. From germline, CDR1 is SEHNR and CDR2 FQNEAQ (reference sequence). CDR3 residues: CASSLAQGANSPLHF. CDR3 DNA sequence: TGTGCCAGCAGCTTAGCGCAGGGGGCGAATTCACCCCTCCACTTT.

The gene calls are TRBV2 and TRBJ1-1; possibly TRBD1 for D (5 bases). The germline gives CDR1 SNHLY, CDR2 FYNNEI. Trimming took off 5 bases at V and 9 bases at J, with 10 bases between the two ends. This CDR3 has 11 amino acids. The CDR3 DNA reads as TGTGCCAGCAGTAGGCCGGACAAAGCTTTCTTT. Amino acid sequence: CASSRPDKAFF.